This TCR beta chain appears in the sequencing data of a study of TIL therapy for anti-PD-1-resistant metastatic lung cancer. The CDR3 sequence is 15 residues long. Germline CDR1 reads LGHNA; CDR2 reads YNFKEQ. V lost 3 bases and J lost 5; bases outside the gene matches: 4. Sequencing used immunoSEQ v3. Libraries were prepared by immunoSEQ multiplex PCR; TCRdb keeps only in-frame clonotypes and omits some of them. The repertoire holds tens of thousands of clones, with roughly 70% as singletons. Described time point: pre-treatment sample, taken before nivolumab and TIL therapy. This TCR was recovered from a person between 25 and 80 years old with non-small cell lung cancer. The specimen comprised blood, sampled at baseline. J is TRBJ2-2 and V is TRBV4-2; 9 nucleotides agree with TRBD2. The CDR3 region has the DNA TGTGCCAGCAGCCAGGGCGGGAGGGTTACCGGGGAGCTGTTTTTT. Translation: CASSQGGRVTGELFF.